This entry describes one TCR beta chain. Its specificity is unknown. Clones were read by immunoSEQ multiplex PCR, and TCRdb kept only the in-frame ones, dropping some. The sample records about 130,000 clones, 86% being singletons. The record originates from a study of PD-L1 blockade in urothelial cancer. Study-level information: Men with urothelial cancer arising in the bladder made up most of the 29 patients.

Findings and limits, study-wide: Patients who had durable benefit saw their tumor-associated blood clones expand more at 3 weeks.

Time point meaning: peripheral blood 6 weeks after treatment start. Per-patient samples, pretreatment and on-treatment, numbered 1 to 8. Sequencing used PBMCs, obtained around atezolizumab (anti-PD-L1) treatment. The receptor was derived from a man in his forties or fifties with urothelial cancer.

The CDR3 coding sequence is TGCGCCAGCAGCCAAGAAGGGACTAGCATTCGGGGTGAGCAGTTCTTC. Translation gives CASSQEGTSIRGEQFF. This sequence joins TRBV4-1 and TRBJ2-1; 9 bases are shared with TRBD2. This CDR3 contains 16 residues. Germline V lookup: CDR1 MGHRA, CDR2 YSYEKL. The V and J ends lost 0 bases and 9 bases, in that order; junction bases with no gene match: 9.